Following are 22 T cell receptor beta chains from one sample sequenced in a study of immune characterization of retroperitoneal liposarcoma. In TCRdb, the PCR reads were re-called with MiXCR into one record per CDR3 protein. Among 9,500 or so distinct CDR3 sequences listed, about 30% were seen once. The source material was tumor tissue. The source is a male donor with retroperitoneal liposarcoma.

This sequence joins TRBV6-1 and TRBJ2-4, with D perhaps matching TRBD1 or TRBD2 (6 bases each). Germline CDR1 and CDR2: MNHNS and SASEGT. This CDR3 spans 15 amino acids. Trimming took off 6 bases at V and 13 bases at J, with 25 bases between the two ends. DNA of the CDR3: TGTGCCAGCAGCCCCGGCTGGAGGGGGTACAATGAGCAGTACTTC. As protein: CASSPGWRGYNEQYF.

At least ten counts were recorded for this clonotype. CDR3 nucleotides: TGTGCCAGCAGTCGTGCAAGGGGGGGGACCCAGTACTTC. It encodes CASSRARGGTQYF. J is TRBJ2-5 and V is TRBV12-3 or TRBV12-4; TRBD2 might be the D (7 bases). V gave up 5 bases and J gave up 7 bases, with 14 bases separating them. The CDR3 length is 13 residues.

This clonotype is labeled medium-sized. The chain has TRBV6-1 and TRBJ2-2, with D possibly being TRBD2 (6 bases). The ends were cut back, 4 bases at V and 1 base at J, with 13 bases in the middle. Germline loops: CDR1 MNHNS, CDR2 SASEGT. The CDR3 totals 16 residues. Here the CDR3 DNA reads TGTGCCAGCAGTGTGGGGGTGGGGGGGAACACCGGGGAGCTGTTTTTT. Encoded protein: CASSVGVGGNTGELFF.

The chain uses TRBV7-2 and TRBJ2-1, with D possibly called TRBD1 or TRBD2 (5 bases each). The assigned J gene may be wrong: the sequence end matches TRBJ2-7 better. CDR1 is SGHTA and CDR2 is FQGNSA in the germline V gene. The CDR3 loop spans 15 amino acids. The CDR3, as DNA: TGTGCCAGCAGCTTGGGGCCCTCACTAGTCTATGAGCAGTACTTC. Translated: CASSLGPSLVYEQYF.

The rearrangement links TRBV7-9 to TRBJ2-1; possible D gene TRBD2, 5 bases. This CDR3 contains 14 residues. V was pared by 5 bases and J by 10 bases, with 18 bases between. Germline CDR1 reads SEHNR; CDR2 reads FQNEAQ (reference sequence). The CDR3 is CASSVGGRRNEQFF. The CDR3 bases are TGTGCCAGCAGCGTTGGAGGCCGTCGCAACGAGCAGTTCTTC.

The chain uses TRBV7-4 and TRBJ1-1; no clear D gene. Germline CDR1 reads SGHVT; CDR2 reads SQSDAQ. Trimming stripped 8 bases from V and 5 bases from J, with 18 bases between. The CDR3 sequence is 14 residues long. This CDR3 reads CASLLGVGATEAFF. CDR3 DNA sequence: TGTGCCAGCCTCCTGGGCGTAGGAGCTACTGAAGCTTTCTTT.

The J gene is TRBJ1-2, the V gene TRBV6-1, with D unclear. V lost 2 bases to trimming and J lost 8 bases, with 18 bases between them. Germline CDR1 reads MNHNS; CDR2 reads SASEGT. The CDR3 covers 15 residues. CDR3 protein: CASSEYGGQSGGYTF. CDR3 in DNA: TGTGCCAGCAGTGAATATGGAGGGCAGTCGGGCGGCTACACCTTC.

This clonotype is medium-sized within its sample. The chain carries TRBV7-2 and TRBJ2-5; TRBD2 matches 9 bases. The V and J ends lost 5 bases and 2 bases, in that order; junction bases with no gene match: 15. This CDR3 is built from 18 residues. Germline loops: CDR1 SGHTA, CDR2 FQGNSA. The CDR3 bases are TGTGCCAGCAGCCCACGCCCCTCGCTAGCGGGGATGCAAGAGACCCAGTACTTC. Residues: CASSPRPSLAGMQETQYF.

This clonotype showed up just a few times. CDR3 sequence (DNA): TGTGCTTCTCGTAGTCATTCTGGGGCCAACGTCCTGACTTTC. This sequence encodes CASRSHSGANVLTF. The chain joins TRBV25-1 to TRBJ2-6; the D is unclear. This CDR3 is 14 amino acids long. Germline loops: CDR1 MGHDK, CDR2 SYGVNS.

This clonotype was detected only a few times. The chain uses TRBV6-1 and TRBJ1-4, with D unresolved. Per the germline V gene, CDR1 is MNHNS and CDR2 is SASEGT. CDR3 length: 13 residues. V was cut by 2 bases and J by 8 bases, with 9 bases left in between. This CDR3 is CASSERVREKLFF. CDR3 DNA: TGTGCCAGCAGTGAACGGGTCCGGGAAAAACTGTTTTTT.

Judged by abundance, this clonotype is medium-sized. The genes are TRBV6-1 and TRBJ2-3; D is undetermined. The CDR3 extends over 18 amino acids. V was clipped by 1 base and J by 2 bases, with 19 bases between them. Germline CDR1 and CDR2: MNHNS and SASEGT. The CDR3 nucleotides read TGTGCCAGCAGTGAAGGCTCGAACAGAAGAATTTTCACAGATACGCAGTATTTT. Its protein is CASSEGSNRRIFTDTQYF.

The chain has TRBV4-1 and TRBJ2-5; TRBD1 agrees at 7 bases. The J call may be mistaken, given a closer DNA end match to TRBJ2-7. There are 15 residues in the CDR3. Germline values: CDR1 MGHRA, CDR2 YSYEKL. CDR3 in amino acids: CASSLRTGLSYEQYF. The CDR3 coding sequence is TGCGCCAGCAGCCTCCGGACAGGCCTCTCCTACGAGCAGTACTTC.

Comments on this clonotype: A read error may be the cause here, since a much bigger clone is one base away. V usage is TRBV12-3 or TRBV12-4 and J usage is TRBJ2-5, with 8 bases lining up with TRBD2. The CDR3 loop spans 15 amino acids. The CDR3 DNA follows: TGTGCCAGCAGTTTGGGCGGGGGGTCCTACAATGAGGAGTTCTTC. It codes for CASSLGGGSYNEEFF.

This clonotype was counted ten times or more. The CDR3 region is CASSLFRLAGTQETQFF. CDR3 in DNA: TGTGCCAGCAGCTTATTTAGGCTAGCGGGAACCCAAGAGACCCAGTTCTTC. The rearrangement links TRBV7-9 to TRBJ2-1, with 9 bases fitting TRBD2. The V segment lost 2 bases and the J segment 13 bases; nucleotides outside the gene matches: 18. Germline V gene data show CDR1 as SEHNR and CDR2 as FQNEAQ (reference sequence). This CDR3 contains 17 residues. The entire variable domain, with the rest obtained from reference TRBV7-9 and TRBJ2-1, is as follows: DTGVSQNPRHKITKRGQNVTFRCDPISEHNRLYWYRQTLGQGPEFLTYFQNEAQLEKSRLLSDRFSAERPKGSFSTLEIQRTEQGDSAMYLCASSLFRLAGTQETQFFGPGTRLTVL.

The chain carries TRBV6-1 and TRBJ2-1, with 9 bases matching TRBD1. TRBJ2-7 explains the end of the DNA better; the J call may be wrong. Germline V lookup: CDR1 MNHNS, CDR2 SASEGT. CDR3 length equals 15 residues. CDR3 protein: CASSELTGGSYEQYF. The CDR3 DNA reads TGTGCCAGCAGTGAATTGACAGGGGGCTCCTACGAGCAGTACTTC.

This clonotype was counted ten times or more. The rearrangement uses TRBV12-3 or TRBV12-4 and TRBJ2-1; possible D gene TRBD1, 9 bases. The CDR3 is 14 residues long. V was pared by 11 bases and J by 10 bases, with 24 bases between. For the CDR3, the DNA is TGTGCCGGACACAGGGGGCGGGGGGCGTACGAGCAGTTCTTC. Its translation is CAGHRGRGAYEQFF.

A note on this clonotype: This may come from a read error, since a much larger clone is one base off. The chain combines TRBV7-2 with TRBJ2-1; TRBD2 aligns across 13 bases. Germline values: CDR1 SGHTA, CDR2 FQGNSA. This CDR3 has 15 amino acids. This CDR3 reads CASSLGTSGGNELFF. The CDR3 bases are TGTGCCAGCAGCTTAGGGACTAGCGGGGGCAATGAGCTGTTCTTC.

This clonotype was counted only a few times. V and J are TRBV12-3 or TRBV12-4 and TRBJ2-5; TRBD1 is a possible D gene (5 bases). Trimming took 5 bases from V and 2 from J, leaving 12 bases between them. This CDR3 region has 14 residues. For the CDR3, the DNA is TGTGCCAGCAGTCTAAACCAGGGTCAAGAGACCCAGTACTTC. Translation gives CASSLNQGQETQYF.

J is TRBJ2-1 and V is TRBV27; no clear D. The V end lost 7 bases, the J end lost 3 bases, and 7 bases lay between the germline ends. CDR3 length equals 12 residues. In germline, CDR1 is MNHEY, CDR2 SMNVEV (reference sequence). The CDR3 is CASTSNYNEQFF. The CDR3 coding sequence is TGTGCCAGCACAAGTAACTACAATGAGCAGTTCTTC.

The V gene is TRBV11-2, the J gene TRBJ2-3; D not certain. Germline values: CDR1 SGHAT, CDR2 FQNNGV. The V gene lost 5 bases and the J gene lost 4 bases, with 4 bases spanning the gap. This CDR3 has 11 amino acids. The CDR3, as DNA: TGTGCCAGCAGCCGAGCAGATACGCAGTATTTT. Translated, it gives CASSRADTQYF.

This clonotype has only a few counts. V gene TRBV6-1 combines with J gene TRBJ2-1; D may correspond to TRBD1 or TRBD2 (6 bases each). The ends were cut back, 3 bases at V and 10 bases at J, with 16 bases in the middle. Germline V gene sequence: CDR1 MNHNS, CDR2 SASEGT. This CDR3 is 14 amino acids long. CDR3 sequence reads: CASSDWGASHEQFF. DNA of the CDR3: TGTGCCAGCAGTGATTGGGGGGCGTCGCACGAGCAGTTCTTC.

This clonotype came up a few times. The CDR3 region is CASINRGQSEQFF. In DNA form, the CDR3 reads TGTGCCAGCATAAACCGGGGCCAATCTGAGCAGTTCTTC. The chain uses TRBV6-1 and TRBJ2-1, with D perhaps given as TRBD1 or TRBD2 (5 bases each). The CDR3 has 13 residues. Germline CDR1 is MNHNS and CDR2 is SASEGT. V was shortened by 7 bases and J by 9 bases, with 16 bases between the two germline ends.